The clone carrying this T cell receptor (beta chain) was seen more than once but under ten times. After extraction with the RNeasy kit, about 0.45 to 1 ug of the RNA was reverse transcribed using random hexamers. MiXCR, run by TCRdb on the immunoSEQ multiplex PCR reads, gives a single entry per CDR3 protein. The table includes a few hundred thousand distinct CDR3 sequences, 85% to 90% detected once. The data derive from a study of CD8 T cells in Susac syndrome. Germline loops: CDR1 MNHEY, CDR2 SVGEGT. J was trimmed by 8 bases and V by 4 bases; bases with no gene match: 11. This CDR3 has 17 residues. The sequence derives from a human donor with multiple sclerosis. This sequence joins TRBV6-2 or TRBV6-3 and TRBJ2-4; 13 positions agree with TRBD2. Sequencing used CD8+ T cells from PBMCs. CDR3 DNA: TGTGCCAGCAGTTCCGACGGACTAGCGGGAGAGGGGGACATTCAGTACTTC. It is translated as CASSSDGLAGEGDIQYF.